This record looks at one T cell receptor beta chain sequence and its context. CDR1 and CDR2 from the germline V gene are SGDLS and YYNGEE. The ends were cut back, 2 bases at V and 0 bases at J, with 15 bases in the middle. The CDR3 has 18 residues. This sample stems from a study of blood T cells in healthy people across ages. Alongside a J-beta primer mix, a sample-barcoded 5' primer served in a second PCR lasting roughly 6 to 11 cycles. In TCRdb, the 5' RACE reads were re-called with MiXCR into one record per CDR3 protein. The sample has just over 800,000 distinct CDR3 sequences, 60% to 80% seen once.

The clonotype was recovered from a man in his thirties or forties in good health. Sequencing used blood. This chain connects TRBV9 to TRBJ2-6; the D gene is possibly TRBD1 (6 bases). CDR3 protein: CASSVGRGTPSGANVLTF. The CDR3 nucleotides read TGTGCCAGCAGCGTCGGCAGGGGAACTCCCTCTGGGGCCAACGTCCTGACTTTC.